These 11 T cell receptor beta chains originate from one sample sequenced in a study of T cell changes during pregnancy in multiple sclerosis. This table comes from immunoSEQ multiplex PCR, and its TCRdb copy is limited to in-frame clones, with some not included. The repertoire holds 55,000 to 65,000 clones, roughly 93% seen once, with roughly 1.8% in the top ten. The starting material was peripheral blood, obtained after pregnancy. These receptors came from a female donor with multiple sclerosis, enrolled in a pregnancy study.

The chain has TRBV5-1 and TRBJ2-7; tentatively, D is TRBD1 (5 bases). CDR3 length: 17 amino acids. CDR1 and CDR2 (germline): SGHRS, YFSETQ. The ends were cut back, 3 bases at V and 5 bases at J, with 24 bases in the middle. DNA of the CDR3: TGCGCCAGCAGCTCCACCCTCGACAGTCCAAATCTCGACGAGCAGTACTTC. Translated: CASSSTLDSPNLDEQYF.

V usage is TRBV5-1 and J usage is TRBJ2-1; 7 bases agree with TRBD1. V trimming: 7 bases; J trimming: 2 bases; junction bases outside the gene matches: 6. Germline V CDR1 and CDR2: SGHRS, YFSETQ. This CDR3 contains 14 residues. CDR3 DNA: TGCGCCAGCCGGACAGGAAAGACCTACAATGAGCAGTTCTTC. Translation gives CASRTGKTYNEQFF.

As DNA, the CDR3 is TGTGCCAGCAGTACGGGGGGGCGAGGGACCCAGTACTTC. This translates into CASSTGGRGTQYF. V usage is TRBV28 and J usage is TRBJ2-5; TRBD2 agrees at 8 bases. V was pared by 5 bases and J by 7 bases, with 6 bases of the junction left unmatched. The CDR3 has 13 residues. Germline CDR1 is MDHEN and CDR2 is SYDVKM.

The chain joins TRBV5-4 to TRBJ2-1; D gene uncertain. Trimming left V 2 bases short and J 7 bases short, with 16 bases between. The CDR3 consists of 15 residues. CDR1 and CDR2 (germline): SGHNT, YYREEE (reference sequence). CDR3 sequence reads: CASSFGGGFGNEQFF. Here the CDR3 DNA reads TGTGCCAGCAGCTTTGGTGGCGGCTTTGGGAATGAGCAGTTCTTC.

The V gene is TRBV19, the J gene TRBJ1-1; D gene unclear. The CDR3 consists of 14 residues. V was cut by 1 base and J by 4 bases, with 10 bases left in between. Germline V gene data show CDR1 as LNHDA and CDR2 as SQIVND (reference sequence). CDR3 coding DNA: TGTGCCAGTAGTATAGTCGAGGGTTCCACTGAAGCTTTCTTT. Residues: CASSIVEGSTEAFF.

The gene calls are TRBV6-5 and TRBJ1-2; 7 bases map to TRBD1. The CDR3 has 14 residues. The junction had 7 bases not matched to a gene; V was cut back by 5 bases and J by 4 bases. Germline V gene data show CDR1 as MNHEY and CDR2 as SVGAGI. For the CDR3, the DNA is TGTGCCAGCAGTCCCCGACAGGGCCTCTATGGCTACACCTTC. It specifies CASSPRQGLYGYTF.

The chain employs TRBV15 and TRBJ2-3, with a possible D match to TRBD2 (6 bases). The CDR3 is 15 residues long. V shed 0 bases and J shed 5 bases, with 12 bases lying between them. Germline CDR1 and CDR2: LNHNV and YYDKDF (reference sequence). The CDR3 sequence is CATSRERRREDTQYF. DNA for the CDR3: TGTGCCACCAGCAGAGAGCGCAGGCGGGAAGATACGCAGTATTTT.

The chain has TRBV6-1 and TRBJ2-7, with D possibly matching TRBD2 (6 bases). The CDR3 spans 13 residues. The germline V and J ends were trimmed by 7 bases and 7 bases, with 17 bases remaining between them. CDR1 MNHNS and CDR2 SASEGT come from the germline V gene. The CDR3 sequence: CASTEGPPREQYF. The CDR3 coding sequence is TGTGCCAGCACGGAGGGCCCCCCCAGGGAGCAGTACTTC.

This chain joins TRBV5-1 and TRBJ2-3; the D is unclear. V was trimmed by 2 bases and J by 1 base, leaving 11 bases between them. Germline assignment: CDR1 SGHRS and CDR2 YFSETQ. The CDR3 runs 15 residues. This chain's CDR3 is CASSLTGRGTDTQYF. CDR3 DNA: TGCGCCAGCAGCTTAACGGGTCGTGGCACAGATACGCAGTATTTT.

V usage is TRBV6-1 and J usage is TRBJ2-4; D is perhaps TRBD1 (6 bases). CDR3 length: 17 residues. The germline gives CDR1 MNHNS, CDR2 SASEGT. Trimming took off 2 bases at V and 5 bases at J, with 19 bases between the two ends. CDR3: CASSEWGMRQVENIQYF. DNA of the CDR3: TGTGCCAGCAGTGAATGGGGGATGAGACAGGTGGAAAACATTCAGTACTTC.

The gene calls are TRBV30 and TRBJ2-7, with 9 bases that match TRBD1. The V gene's germline CDR1 is GTSNPN and CDR2 SVGIG (reference sequence). V shed 5 bases, J shed 4 bases, and the junction held 18 bases outside the gene matches. This CDR3 comprises 17 residues. The CDR3 reads CAWGGGTLTGGSYEQYF. As DNA, the CDR3 is TGTGCCTGGGGCGGAGGAACACTGACAGGGGGGTCATACGAGCAGTACTTC.